Following are 14 T cell receptor beta chains from one sample sequenced in a study of T cells after yellow fever vaccination (dated by TCRdb to the late 2010s). Libraries were made using 5' RACE. Instrument used: Illumina HiSeq 2500. TCRdb itself trimmed the public reads at Q25 with fastp, ran MiXCR and retained productive beta chains. Each CDR3 protein appears once, grouped with its most common genes and DNA. For this sample there are some 150,000 distinct CDR3 sequences; just over 6.5% appear just once. Together, the top ten hold 0.55% to 0.7% of the sample. In light of the paper, this sample's treatment or condition label describes: live attenuated yellow fever vaccine strain. This specimen was CD4+ T cells sorted from PBMCs, taken 10 days after the yellow fever booster vaccination. The receptors come from a man younger than 45 who received the YFV17D yellow fever vaccine.

This clonotype was found many times. The rearrangement uses TRBV6-2 or TRBV6-3 and TRBJ2-1; D is ambiguous. The germline gives CDR1 MNHEY, CDR2 SVGEGT. Trimming pared 1 base from V and 8 bases from J, leaving 9 bases between. CDR3 size: 13 residues. CDR3 sequence reads: CASSYYPVDEQFF. DNA of the CDR3: TGTGCCAGCAGTTACTACCCGGTGGATGAGCAGTTCTTC.

Many counts were recorded for this clonotype. The chain links TRBV4-2 to TRBJ2-1, with D perhaps given as TRBD1 or TRBD2 (5 bases each). Trimming left V 5 bases short and J 12 bases short, with 14 bases between. The CDR3 runs to 12 residues. CDR1 and CDR2 from the germline V gene are LGHNA and YNFKEQ. The CDR3 protein is CASSLPGTRQFF. In nucleotides, the CDR3 is TGTGCCAGCAGCTTGCCCGGGACGAGGCAGTTCTTC.

In this sample, this clonotype turned up many times. The genes are TRBV20-1 and TRBJ2-5; the match to TRBD1 covers 10 bases. In germline, CDR1 is DFQATT, CDR2 SNEGSKA (reference sequence). Losses at the gene ends were 1 base for V and 4 bases for J; bases not matched to a gene: 3. The CDR3 extends over 14 amino acids. CDR3 amino acids: CSARGQGARETQYF. In nucleotides, the CDR3 is TGCAGTGCTAGAGGACAGGGGGCTAGAGAGACCCAGTACTTC.

This clonotype was counted ten times or more. V gene TRBV11-2 combines with J gene TRBJ2-5, with D tentatively TRBD2 (5 bases). V was pared by 5 bases and J by 7 bases, with 29 bases between. This CDR3 has 18 residues. Germline assignment: CDR1 SGHAT and CDR2 FQNNGV. CDR3 bases: TGTGCCAGCAGCCCTCTAATTTCCGGGATAACCCAAAATGGGACCCAGTACTTC. Its translation is CASSPLISGITQNGTQYF.

This clonotype has more than one count but fewer than ten. The V and J genes are TRBV20-1 and TRBJ1-2; the D gene is possibly TRBD1 (6 bases). Germline V gene sequence: CDR1 DFQATT, CDR2 SNEGSKA (reference sequence). The CDR3 has 13 residues. V lost 5 bases and J lost 2, with 12 bases in between. The CDR3 region has the DNA TGCAGTGCTCCTCGTCAGGGGAACTATGGCTACACCTTC. Translated: CSAPRQGNYGYTF.

Many counts were recorded for this clonotype. This rearrangement joins TRBV5-1 to TRBJ1-2; D unclear. V was shortened by 9 bases and J by 1 base, with 10 bases between the two germline ends. The CDR3 is 12 residues long. Germline V lookup: CDR1 SGHRS, CDR2 YFSETQ. The CDR3 here is CANADYNYGYTF. CDR3 coding DNA: TGCGCCAACGCGGACTATAACTATGGCTACACCTTC.

This clonotype was detected ten times or more. CDR3 sequence reads: CASSLEGNEQFF. For the CDR3, the DNA is TGCGCCAGCAGCTTGGAAGGGAATGAGCAGTTCTTC. This rearrangement joins TRBV5-1 to TRBJ2-1, with D unclear. The CDR3 is 12 residues long. From germline, CDR1 is SGHRS and CDR2 YFSETQ. The V and J ends lost 0 bases and 7 bases respectively, with 5 bases between them.

CDR3 nucleotides: TGTGCCAGCAGGGCAGCGGGTTCCTACGAGCAGTACTTC. Protein: CASRAAGSYEQYF. The chain combines TRBV7-2 with TRBJ2-7; D might be TRBD2 (6 bases). The CDR3 sequence is 13 residues long. Trimming shortened V by 6 bases and J by 1 base, and 10 bases separated the two germline ends. Per the germline V gene, CDR1 is SGHTA and CDR2 is FQGNSA.

This clonotype was observed many times. Here the CDR3 DNA reads TGTGCCAGCGTTGGCTACGAGCAGTACTTC. As protein: CASVGYEQYF. The rearrangement joins TRBV6-2 or TRBV6-3 to TRBJ2-7; unclear D gene. The CDR3 loop spans 10 amino acids. Trimming left V 8 bases short and J 3 bases short, with 5 bases between. Per the germline V gene, CDR1 is MNHEY and CDR2 is SVGEGT.

This clonotype occurred a few times. This may be a read error: a much more frequent sequence differs by one nucleotide. This chain connects TRBV20-1 to TRBJ2-4; D is unresolved. Germline V CDR1 and CDR2: DFQATT, SNEGSKA (reference sequence). This CDR3 region has 13 residues. DNA of the CDR3: TGCAGTGCTGTGGCCCTGGAGAAAAACATTCATTACTTC. Its protein product is CSAVALEKNIHYF.

This clonotype was seen only a few times. The chain joins TRBV12-3 or TRBV12-4 to TRBJ2-1, with TRBD2 as a possible D gene (6 bases). Trimming cost V 10 bases and J 8 bases, with 15 bases left between them. The length of the CDR3 is 12 residues. The CDR3 reads CATRGGVDEQFF. The CDR3 DNA reads TGTGCCACCCGAGGAGGGGTCGATGAGCAGTTCTTC.

The rearrangement links TRBV7-9 to TRBJ2-5, with TRBD2 matching over 9 bases. The junction had 5 bases not matched to a gene; V was cut back by 2 bases and J by 1 base. CDR1 is SEHNR and CDR2 is FQNEAQ in the germline V gene (reference sequence). The CDR3 contains 16 residues. The CDR3 nucleotides read TGTGCCAGCAGCTTAAAAGCGGGAGGCCTCCAAGAGACCCAGTACTTC. This sequence encodes CASSLKAGGLQETQYF.

In this sample, this clonotype turned up many times. CDR3 sequence (DNA): TGTGCCAGCAGCTTAGGTAGAGATACGCAGTATTTT. The encoded protein is CASSLGRDTQYF. The J gene is TRBJ2-3, the V gene TRBV7-2; D is undetermined. Trimming stripped 1 base from V and 5 bases from J, with 4 bases between. The CDR3 spans 12 residues. CDR1 SGHTA and CDR2 FQGNSA come from the germline V gene.

In its sample, this clonotype was seen many times. CDR3 sequence reads: CASRYRDRTTDTQYF. CDR3 DNA: TGCGCCAGCAGATATCGGGACCGAACCACAGATACGCAGTATTTT. The chain uses TRBV5-1 and TRBJ2-3; D possibly matches TRBD1 or TRBD2 (5 bases each). CDR3 length equals 15 residues. The germline gives CDR1 SGHRS, CDR2 YFSETQ. V lost 5 bases and J 2 bases, leaving 15 bases between the germline ends.